The text below deals with one T cell receptor beta chain. The antigen is not known. The data stem from a study of vaccination effects on CD4 cells after COVID-19. Prior to sequencing, the ViraFEST assay stimulated PBMC with viral peptide pools, which expanded the antigen-specific CD4+ T cells. CD4+ T cells were isolated after around ten days of culture. This CDR3 is 19 amino acids long. With 1 base clipped from V and 0 bases from J, the junction kept 8 bases outside the gene matches. In germline, CDR1 is LNHDA, CDR2 SQIVND (reference sequence). Measured with immunoSEQ multiplex PCR; TCRdb has only the in-frame clones, and not every one. The sample lists 55,000 to 65,000 clones; 75% to 85% were seen once.

The TCR sequence derives from a human donor who received a COVID-19 vaccine. Sequenced material: CD4+ T cells from PBMCs cultured with HCoV-229E spike peptides, taken before COVID-19 vaccination. This chain joins TRBV19 and TRBJ1-6; 8 nucleotides agree with TRBD1. This chain's CDR3 is CASSIAGTGLSSYNSPLHF. CDR3 bases: TGTGCCAGTAGTATAGCAGGGACAGGTTTAAGCTCCTATAATTCACCCCTCCACTTT. Complete variable domain (other parts from reference TRBV19 and TRBJ1-6): DGGITQSPKYLFRKEGQNVTLSCEQNLNHDAMYWYRQDPGQGLRLIYYSQIVNDFQKGDIAEGYSVSREKKESFPLTVTSAQKNPTAFYLCASSIAGTGLSSYNSPLHFGNGTRLTVT.